This record concerns one T cell receptor beta chain sequence. The sample comes from a study of identifying expanded T cells in peripheral blood. This table comes from immunoSEQ multiplex PCR, and its TCRdb copy is limited to in-frame clones, with some not included. This table holds about 100,000 clones, approximately 88% found once. With 2 bases removed from V and 0 bases from J, the gap between germline ends came to 8 bases. Germline V gene sequence: CDR1 GTSNPN, CDR2 SVGIG (reference sequence). CDR3 length: 15 residues. Sequencing input: blood. The chain has TRBV30 and TRBJ2-6; D remains ambiguous. This TCR came from a person aged 18 to 75 in good health. CDR3 DNA sequence: TGTGCCTGGAGTCGAGCAGGCTCTGGGGCCAACGTCCTGACTTTC. It is translated as CAWSRAGSGANVLTF.